This passage covers 17 T cell receptor beta chains from one sample sequenced in a study of cytomegalovirus exposure and HLA in healthy donors. TCRdb's copy holds only in-frame clones and misses some; the assay was immunoSEQ multiplex PCR. Of about 64,000 clones in the sample, approximately 90% were seen once. Sequenced: PBMCs. Receptors originate from a woman between 18 and 30 years old in good health and CMV-seronegative.

The V and J genes are TRBV19 and TRBJ2-7; TRBD2 is a possible D gene (6 bases). The CDR3 length is 13 residues. Germline V gene sequence: CDR1 LNHDA, CDR2 SQIVND (reference sequence). Trimming left V 4 bases short and J 7 bases short, with 14 bases between. The CDR3 reads CASSKTGTAEQYF. DNA of the CDR3: TGTGCCAGTAGTAAAACCGGGACTGCGGAGCAGTACTTC.

The count of this clone is one. V gene TRBV2 combines with J gene TRBJ2-7; 14 positions match TRBD2. Germline loops: CDR1 SNHLY, CDR2 FYNNEI. J gave up 5 bases and V 7 bases, and 7 bases lay outside the gene matches. This CDR3 comprises 15 residues. CDR3 sequence reads: CASITGTSGRNEQYF. The CDR3, as DNA: TGTGCCAGCATTACCGGGACTAGCGGGAGAAACGAGCAGTACTTC. The full variable domain, with the rest looked up from reference TRBV2 and TRBJ2-7, is EPEVTQTPSHQVTQMGQEVILRCVPISNHLYFYWYRQILGQKVEFLVSFYNNEISEKSEIFDDQFSVERPDGSNFTLKIRSTKLEDSAMYFCASITGTSGRNEQYFGPGTRLTVT.

The J gene is TRBJ1-3, the V gene TRBV5-6, with D possibly being TRBD1 (5 bases). V lost 0 bases to trimming and J lost 2 bases, with 6 bases between them. Per germline, CDR1 SGHDT and CDR2 YYEEEE. CDR3 size: 14 residues. CDR3 nucleotide sequence: TGTGCCAGCAGCTTGGCCAGGGCTGGAAACACCATATATTTT. This gives the protein CASSLARAGNTIYF.

J is TRBJ2-2 and V is TRBV28; the match to TRBD1 covers 11 bases. Germline values: CDR1 MDHEN, CDR2 SYDVKM. The V segment lost 4 bases and the J segment 5 bases; nucleotides outside the gene matches: 12. There are 18 residues in the CDR3. CDR3 DNA sequence: TGTGCCAGCAGTTCCGGGACAGGGGGGAGCTTGTTAACCGGGGAGCTGTTTTTT. This translates into CASSSGTGGSLLTGELFF.

CDR3 nucleotide sequence: TGTGCCAGCAGCTTAGACTCCTGGGGCATGGGGGAGCAGTACTTC. This codes for CASSLDSWGMGEQYF. J is TRBJ2-7 and V is TRBV7-2; D might be TRBD1 (5 bases). Trimming shortened V by 1 base and J by 7 bases, and 17 bases separated the two germline ends. The CDR3 contains 15 residues. CDR1 is SGHTA, CDR2 FQGNSA, per germline. Based on the CDR3 plus reference TRBV7-2 and TRBJ2-7, the full variable domain is GAGVSQSPSNKVTEKGKDVELRCDPISGHTALYWYRQSLGQGLEFLIYFQGNSAPDKSGLPSDRFSAERTGGSVSTLTIQRTQQEDSAVYLCASSLDSWGMGEQYFGPGTRLTVT.

This chain joins TRBV30 and TRBJ1-1; tentatively, D is TRBD1 (5 bases). V shed 8 bases and J shed 1 base, with 14 bases lying between them. Germline V gene data show CDR1 as GTSNPN and CDR2 as SVGIG (reference sequence). The CDR3 spans 13 residues. For the CDR3, the DNA is TGTGCCGGGGCGCCCCAGCCGAACACTGAAGCTTTCTTT. Protein product: CAGAPQPNTEAFF.

The V call is TRBV10-2, the J call TRBJ2-5; 13 nucleotides align to TRBD2. The V gene's germline CDR1 is WSHSY and CDR2 SAAADI. The CDR3 consists of 15 residues. Trimming removed 6 bases from V and 2 bases from J; junction bases left unmatched: 3. This CDR3 is CASRLGLAGQETQYF. The CDR3 nucleotides read TGCGCCAGCAGACTGGGACTAGCGGGGCAAGAGACCCAGTACTTC.

V and J are TRBV7-9 and TRBJ1-5; D is ambiguous. The CDR3 sequence is 11 residues long. V was shortened by 11 bases and J by 5 bases, with 10 bases between the two germline ends. Looked up from germline, CDR1 is SEHNR and CDR2 is FQNEAQ (reference sequence). Here the CDR3 reads CAFPGDQPQHF. CDR3 DNA: TGTGCCTTCCCCGGGGATCAGCCCCAGCATTTT.

The V call is TRBV28, the J call TRBJ1-1; TRBD1 agrees at 8 bases. Looked up from germline, CDR1 is MDHEN and CDR2 is SYDVKM. Trimming took 5 bases from V and 0 from J; bases not matched to a gene: 8. CDR3 length: 16 amino acids. CDR3 loop: CASSIRTGPLNTEAFF. Written as DNA, the CDR3 is TGTGCCAGCAGTATCAGGACAGGGCCCTTGAACACTGAAGCTTTCTTT.

As concerns this clone: The junction does not match germline at one end; this may be a read error. CDR3 sequence (DNA): TGTGCCAGGAGCAGGGGCACAGATACGCAGTATTTT. Its protein is CARSRGTDTQYF. This chain links TRBV30 with TRBJ2-3; tentatively, D is TRBD1 (5 bases). This CDR3 has 12 residues. Looked up from germline, CDR1 is GTSNPN and CDR2 is SVGIG (reference sequence).

This clone occurred once. Other DNA sequences of this sample code for an identical CDR3. The V call is TRBV18, the J call TRBJ2-1, with a possible D match to TRBD1 (5 bases). V shed 3 bases and J shed 6 bases, with 9 bases lying between them. The CDR3 has 13 residues. Germline CDR1 is KGHSH and CDR2 is LQKENI. CDR3 in amino acids: CASSPPGSNEQFF. DNA of the CDR3: TGTGCCAGCTCACCGCCAGGGTCCAATGAGCAGTTCTTC.

The chain joins TRBV28 to TRBJ2-7, with D possibly TRBD2 on 5 matching bases. Germline V CDR1 and CDR2: MDHEN, SYDVKM. With 5 bases removed from V and 2 bases from J, the gap between germline ends came to 10 bases. The CDR3 is 13 amino acids. The CDR3 region is CASSGLRAYEQYF. CDR3 in DNA: TGTGCCAGCAGTGGATTGAGGGCCTACGAGCAGTACTTC.

V usage is TRBV29-1 and J usage is TRBJ2-5, with 11 nucleotides matching TRBD2. The CDR3 is made up of 14 amino acids. The junction had 5 bases not matched to a gene; V was cut back by 4 bases and J by 4 bases. Germline V gives CDR1 SQVTM, CDR2 ANQGSEA. CDR3 residues: CSVGGGLAGETQYF. CDR3 nucleotides: TGCAGCGTTGGGGGCGGACTAGCGGGAGAGACCCAGTACTTC.

The chain joins TRBV6-1 to TRBJ2-2; no definite D call. Germline CDR1 and CDR2: MNHNS and SASEGT. Trimming took off 2 bases at V and 3 bases at J, with 7 bases between the two ends. The CDR3 spans 14 residues. As DNA, the CDR3 is TGTGCCAGCAGTGAACGGCGGTACACCGGGGAGCTGTTTTTT. This gives the protein CASSERRYTGELFF.

The chain combines TRBV7-2 with TRBJ1-6; D perhaps matches TRBD1 (6 bases). Per germline, CDR1 SGHTA and CDR2 FQGNSA. V was cut by 5 bases and J by 2 bases, with 7 bases left in between. The CDR3 runs to 14 residues. The CDR3 DNA reads TGTGCCAGCAGCCCAGGGGCCTATAATTCACCCCTCCACTTT. It specifies CASSPGAYNSPLHF.

The chain links TRBV6-5 to TRBJ1-4; 8 bases fit TRBD1. This CDR3 contains 14 residues. V lost 4 bases and J lost 6; bases outside the gene matches: 4. The germline V gene has CDR1 MNHEY and CDR2 SVGAGI. The CDR3 sequence: CASSFYRGDEKLFF. The DNA of the CDR3 is TGTGCCAGCAGTTTCTACAGGGGGGATGAAAAACTGTTTTTT.

This clone was seen at least ten times. This rearrangement joins TRBV6-5 to TRBJ1-6; D is ambiguous. Germline values: CDR1 MNHEY, CDR2 SVGAGI. CDR3 length equals 15 residues. The V end was cut by 7 bases, the J end by 8 bases, with 18 bases between. The CDR3 DNA reads TGTGCCAGCACCCAGTCCCGCCCCCAGGATTCACCCCTCCACTTT. This sequence encodes CASTQSRPQDSPLHF.